These 5 T cell receptor beta chains came from one sample sequenced in a study of cytomegalovirus exposure and HLA in healthy donors. Vbeta (60) and Jbeta (13) primers were used in the PCR. This table comes from immunoSEQ multiplex PCR, and its TCRdb copy is limited to in-frame clones, with some not included. This sample has some 180,000 clones, with roughly nine tenths found just once. Sequencing used PBMCs. The receptors originated from a girl under three years old in good health and CMV-seronegative.

The chain links TRBV4-3 to TRBJ2-3; the match to TRBD2 covers 12 bases. The CDR3 length is 17 residues. Germline CDR1 LGHNA, CDR2 YSLEER. V was clipped by 1 base and J by 8 bases; unmatched bases: 10. CDR3 residues: CASSQGILAGGGSTQYF. The CDR3 DNA reads as TGCGCCAGCAGCCAAGGAATACTAGCGGGAGGTGGCAGTACGCAGTATTTT.

The rearrangement joins TRBV18 to TRBJ2-5, with TRBD2 identical over 8 bases. The CDR3 is made up of 14 amino acids. Looked up from germline, CDR1 is KGHSH and CDR2 is LQKENI. V was pared by 5 bases and J by 4 bases, with 6 bases of the junction left unmatched. The CDR3 nucleotides read TGTGCCAGCTCAGGCGGGGGGTCGGTAGAGACCCAGTACTTC. Amino acid sequence: CASSGGGSVETQYF.

This clone appeared a few times. The genes are TRBV9 and TRBJ2-2; maybe TRBD2 (5 bases). Trimming took off 2 bases at V and 5 bases at J, with 16 bases between the two ends. The CDR3 contains 16 residues. Germline V gene lookup returns CDR1 SGDLS and CDR2 YYNGEE. The CDR3, as DNA: TGTGCCAGCAGCGTCGGGTGGGAGCGGTATACCGGGGAGCTGTTTTTT. Residues: CASSVGWERYTGELFF. The entire variable domain, with the rest obtained from reference TRBV9 and TRBJ2-2, is as follows: DSGVTQTPKHLITATGQRVTLRCSPRSGDLSVYWYQQSLDQGLQFLIQYYNGEERAKGNILERFSAQQFPDLHSELNLSSLELGDSALYFCASSVGWERYTGELFFGEGSRLTVL.

The chain joins TRBV18 to TRBJ1-3; no firm D call. The V gene lost 3 bases and the J gene lost 0 bases, with 9 bases spanning the gap. The CDR3 has 15 amino acids. CDR1 and CDR2 from the germline V gene are KGHSH and LQKENI. CDR3 in DNA: TGTGCCAGCTCACCGCAGGTCTCCTCTGGAAACACCATATATTTT. Translated: CASSPQVSSGNTIYF.

J is TRBJ2-1 and V is TRBV15; 10 bases match TRBD1. The germline CDR1 and CDR2 sequences are LNHNV and YYDKDF (reference sequence). V shed 3 bases, J shed 13 bases, and the junction held 6 bases outside the gene matches. The CDR3 is 13 residues long. This CDR3 reads CATSSGTGVRQFF. The CDR3, as DNA: TGTGCCACCAGCAGCGGGACAGGGGTTAGACAGTTCTTC.